One sample yielded the 19 T cell receptor beta chains listed below, sequenced in a study of blood T cell repertoires in COVID-19. Clones were read by immunoSEQ multiplex PCR, and TCRdb kept only the in-frame ones, dropping some. Among approximately 150,000 clones listed, 65% to 85% were seen once. Sequenced: peripheral blood. These TCRs come from a woman older than 75 with acute or convalescent COVID-19.

The rearrangement joins TRBV7-2 to TRBJ1-2, with 11 bases matching TRBD1. The CDR3 has 14 residues. Germline trimming cut 4 bases from V and 3 bases from J; bases unmatched to any gene: 1. The germline CDR1 and CDR2 sequences are SGHTA and FQGNSA. CDR3 region: CASSWTGGDYGYTF. The CDR3, as DNA: TGTGCCAGCAGCTGGACAGGGGGCGACTATGGCTACACCTTC.

Many counts were recorded for this clone. The V call is TRBV11-2, the J call TRBJ2-7; 7 bases agree with TRBD1. This CDR3 comprises 14 residues. Germline assignment: CDR1 SGHAT and CDR2 FQNNGV. Trimming removed 4 bases from V and 7 bases from J; junction bases left unmatched: 10. The CDR3 sequence: CASSSIKGAREQYF. CDR3 coding DNA: TGTGCCAGCAGCTCAATCAAGGGGGCGAGAGAGCAGTACTTC.

J is TRBJ1-1 and V is TRBV5-1; D is unclear. The CDR3 contains 13 residues. V was shortened by 4 bases and J by 3 bases, with 10 bases between the two germline ends. From germline, CDR1 is SGHRS and CDR2 YFSETQ. The CDR3 loop reads CASSREGHTEAFF. CDR3 coding DNA: TGCGCCAGCAGCCGCGAGGGTCACACTGAAGCTTTCTTT.

The chain couples TRBV7-9 to TRBJ2-1; no clear D. The CDR3 totals 16 residues. Trimming removed 1 base from V and 7 bases from J, with 17 bases in between. Germline assignment: CDR1 SEHNR and CDR2 FQNEAQ (reference sequence). DNA of the CDR3: TGTGCCAGCAGCTTAGTTTCGGTCGAGAGAGAGAATGAGCAGTTCTTC. It translates to CASSLVSVERENEQFF.

The chain recombines TRBV7-8 with TRBJ1-5, with 8 bases aligning to TRBD1. V lost 0 bases and J lost 7; bases outside the gene matches: 8. The CDR3 has 16 amino acids. CDR1 is SGHVS, CDR2 FQNEAQ, per germline. In DNA, the CDR3 is TGTGCCAGCAGCTTAGCGGCAGGGGGCTTGGGCCAGCCCCAGCATTTT. Translated, it gives CASSLAAGGLGQPQHF.

The chain joins TRBV6-2 or TRBV6-3 to TRBJ2-2; D gene ambiguous. The germline gives CDR1 MNHEY, CDR2 SVGEGT. This CDR3 has 14 amino acids. Trimming took 2 bases from V and 7 from J, leaving 11 bases between them. The CDR3, as DNA: TGTGCCAGCAGTTACAACCGGGTAGGCGGGGAGCTGTTTTTT. It yields the protein CASSYNRVGGELFF.

Here the CDR3 reads CSVRTSSYEQYF. CDR3 nucleotides: TGCAGCGTTCGGACATCATCCTACGAGCAGTACTTC. The chain combines TRBV29-1 with TRBJ2-7; D is perhaps TRBD1 (5 bases). Germline CDR1 and CDR2: SQVTM and ANQGSEA. Trimming pared 5 bases from V and 1 base from J, leaving 9 bases between. The length of the CDR3 is 12 residues.

The gene calls are TRBV2 and TRBJ1-1, with TRBD1 matching over 12 bases. Germline CDR1 and CDR2: SNHLY and FYNNEI. V gave up 1 base and J gave up 0 bases; unmatched junction bases: 3. The length of the CDR3 is 17 residues. The DNA for the CDR3 is TGTGCCAGCAGTGAAGGGGGGACAGGGGGCATGAACACTGAAGCTTTCTTT. Translating gives CASSEGGTGGMNTEAFF.

The chain joins TRBV5-4 to TRBJ2-1; 7 nucleotides match TRBD2. Germline CDR1 and CDR2: SGHNT and YYREEE (reference sequence). The CDR3 consists of 15 residues. V trimming: 8 bases; J trimming: 4 bases; junction bases outside the gene matches: 12. The CDR3 sequence is CASNRGLPGYNEQFF. Written as DNA, the CDR3 is TGTGCCAGTAATCGGGGACTACCAGGGTACAATGAGCAGTTCTTC.

The CDR3 loop reads CASSLASIYGYTF. CDR3 coding DNA: TGTGCCAGCAGTTTGGCCAGTATCTATGGCTACACCTTC. The chain has TRBV12-3 or TRBV12-4 and TRBJ1-2; the D is unclear. The CDR3 sequence is 13 residues long. Trimming took off 3 bases at V and 4 bases at J, with 9 bases between the two ends.

This chain links TRBV5-5 with TRBJ1-3, with D perhaps matching TRBD1 (6 bases). V was shortened by 2 bases and J by 0 bases, with 12 bases between the two germline ends. Germline V gene lookup returns CDR1 SGHKS and CDR2 YYEKEE (reference sequence). The CDR3 runs to 16 residues. CDR3 coding DNA: TGTGCCAGCAGCTTCGGGGGGCCGAGCTCTGGAAACACCATATATTTT. As protein: CASSFGGPSSGNTIYF.

The chain employs TRBV5-8 and TRBJ2-7; 11 bases map to TRBD2. V lost 4 bases to trimming and J lost 3 bases; unmatched junction nucleotides: 6. The CDR3 runs 15 residues. The germline gives CDR1 SGHTS, CDR2 YDEGEE. DNA of the CDR3: TGTGCCAGCAGCACATCCGGGACTAGCGGCTACGAGCAGTACTTC. This codes for CASSTSGTSGYEQYF. The full variable domain, its missing parts supplied by reference TRBV5-8 and TRBJ2-7, is EAGVTQSPTHLIKTRGQQATLRCSPISGHTSVYWYQQALGLGLQFLLWYDEGEERNRGNFPPRFSGRQFPNYSSELNVNALELEDSALYLCASSTSGTSGYEQYFGPGTRLTVT.

This chain links TRBV6-6 with TRBJ1-2; D possibly corresponds to TRBD1 (5 bases). This CDR3 has 16 residues. Per the germline V gene, CDR1 is MNHNY and CDR2 is SVGAGI (reference sequence). Trimming took 4 bases from V and 1 from J, leaving 16 bases between them. CDR3 region: CASSWPAGPVNYGYTF. The CDR3 bases are TGTGCCAGCAGTTGGCCGGCGGGGCCTGTTAACTATGGCTACACCTTC.

This chain connects TRBV11-2 to TRBJ1-6, with 7 nucleotides matching TRBD1. CDR1 SGHAT and CDR2 FQNNGV come from the germline V gene. V shed 5 bases, J shed 15 bases, and the junction held 13 bases outside the gene matches. The length of the CDR3 is 14 residues. This CDR3 is CASSGGTVGGGLHF. The CDR3 DNA reads TGTGCCAGCAGCGGTGGGACAGTCGGTGGAGGCCTCCACTTT.

This chain links TRBV3-1 (or the pseudogene TRBV3-2) with TRBJ2-7, with a weak D call TRBD1 (6 bases). Per the germline V gene, CDR1 is LGHDT and CDR2 is YNNKEL (reference sequence). The length of the CDR3 is 14 residues. Between the trimmed V and J ends, which lost 3 bases and 1 base, there was a span of 10 bases. The CDR3 sequence is CASSHNRVSYEQYF. Here the CDR3 DNA reads TGTGCCAGCAGCCATAACAGGGTTTCCTACGAGCAGTACTTC.

The rearrangement uses TRBV7-2 and TRBJ2-2; D unclear. V lost 3 bases to trimming and J lost 6 bases, with 14 bases between them. The CDR3 covers 15 residues. CDR1 is SGHTA and CDR2 is FQGNSA in the germline V gene. In nucleotides, the CDR3 is TGTGCCAGCAGCTTCCGGAGAGAAGGTCCCGGGGAGCTGTTTTTT. Translation: CASSFRREGPGELFF.

The rearrangement links TRBV18 to TRBJ1-6, with 8 nucleotides matching TRBD1. The CDR3 extends over 15 amino acids. Looked up from germline, CDR1 is KGHSH and CDR2 is LQKENI. The V and J ends lost 3 bases and 9 bases, in that order; junction bases with no gene match: 7. CDR3 region: CASSPTQGAISPLHF. CDR3 nucleotide sequence: TGTGCCAGCTCACCTACGCAGGGGGCAATTTCACCCCTCCACTTT.

V and J are TRBV7-2 and TRBJ1-5; the D gene is possibly TRBD1 (5 bases). CDR3 length equals 15 residues. Germline CDR1 and CDR2: SGHTA and FQGNSA. The ends were cut back, 4 bases at V and 3 bases at J, with 13 bases in the middle. DNA of the CDR3: TGTGCCAGCAGCTATGGGGGGGGTTCCAATCAGCCCCAGCATTTT. Residues: CASSYGGGSNQPQHF.

The V call is TRBV11-2, the J call TRBJ2-2; 7 nucleotides align to TRBD2. The CDR3 extends over 16 amino acids. CDR1 is SGHAT and CDR2 is FQNNGV in the germline V gene. V shed 0 bases and J 2 bases; nucleotides not matched to a gene: 3. The CDR3 DNA follows: TGTGCCAGCAGCTTAGACCTAGCGGTAAACACCGGGGAGCTGTTTTTT. Its protein is CASSLDLAVNTGELFF.